The next 22 T cell receptor beta chains were all read from a single sample in a study of blood T cell repertoires in COVID-19. Data came from immunoSEQ multiplex PCR; TCRdb stores just in-frame clones and leaves some out. The table lists 130,000 to 150,000 clones, 80% of them singletons. Sequencing was performed on peripheral blood. Receptors originate from a man between 65 and 79 years old who had recovered from COVID-19.

This clone turned up a few times. This chain connects TRBV15 to TRBJ2-2; 7 bases fit TRBD2. Losses at the gene ends were 0 bases for V and 1 base for J; bases not matched to a gene: 5. The CDR3 has 17 residues. CDR1 is LNHNV and CDR2 is YYDKDF in the germline V gene (reference sequence). The CDR3 DNA sequence: TGTGCCACCAGCAGAGATCCGGGACTACAGAACACCGGGGAGCTGTTTTTT. It codes for CATSRDPGLQNTGELFF.

The V gene is TRBV4-3, the J gene TRBJ2-7, with a weak D call TRBD2 (5 bases). The germline V gene has CDR1 LGHNA and CDR2 YSLEER. The CDR3 is 15 amino acids. Trimming shortened V by 1 base and J by 0 bases, and 10 bases separated the two germline ends. The DNA of the CDR3 is TGCGCCAGCAGCCAAGTTTGGGAGAACTCCTACGAGCAGTACTTC. Residues: CASSQVWENSYEQYF.

The chain has TRBV12-3 or TRBV12-4 and TRBJ1-2, with D tentatively TRBD1 (5 bases). This CDR3 region has 12 residues. The germline V and J ends were trimmed by 3 bases and 8 bases, with 10 bases remaining between them. The chain's CDR3 is CASSFGGGGYTF. In nucleotides, the CDR3 is TGTGCCAGCAGTTTCGGGGGTGGAGGCTACACCTTC.

The chain joins TRBV30 to TRBJ1-2, with TRBD1 identical over 9 bases. The V gene's germline CDR1 is GTSNPN and CDR2 SVGIG (reference sequence). This CDR3 comprises 14 residues. The J segment lost 4 bases and the V segment lost 0 bases, leaving 3 bases of the junction unmatched. The CDR3 region has the DNA TGTGCCTGGAGTGTCGGGACAGGGTTCTATGGCTACACCTTC. Protein sequence: CAWSVGTGFYGYTF.

This chain connects TRBV7-2 to TRBJ2-7; 7 nucleotides match TRBD2. Germline V gene data show CDR1 as SGHTA and CDR2 as FQGNSA. Trimming cost V 6 bases and J 6 bases; bases outside gene matches: 8. The CDR3 has 13 residues. DNA for the CDR3: TGTGCCAGCAGGGTAAGCGGGGCCGGCGAGCAGTACTTC. This sequence encodes CASRVSGAGEQYF.

V gene TRBV3-1 (or the pseudogene TRBV3-2) combines with J gene TRBJ2-5, with TRBD2 identical over 9 bases. Unmatched junction bases numbered 7, after V lost 1 base and J lost 4 bases. CDR1 LGHDT and CDR2 YNNKEL come from the germline V gene (reference sequence). CDR3 length: 16 residues. The CDR3 DNA sequence: TGTGCCAGCAGCCAAGTTAATAGCGGGAGAGGAGAGACCCAGTACTTC. Residues: CASSQVNSGRGETQYF.

The rearrangement links TRBV5-1 to TRBJ2-7; no definite D call. Between the trimmed V and J ends, which lost 0 bases and 3 bases, there was a span of 13 bases. The V gene's germline CDR1 is SGHRS and CDR2 YFSETQ. The CDR3 covers 15 residues. The CDR3 DNA reads as TGCGCCAGCAGCTTGGCCGAGGCGGCGCTCTACGAGCAGTACTTC. It encodes CASSLAEAALYEQYF. The full variable domain, rest sourced from reference TRBV5-1 and TRBJ2-7, is KAGVTQTPRYLIKTRGQQVTLSCSPISGHRSVSWYQQTPGQGLQFLFEYFSETQRNKGNFPGRFSGRQFSNSRSEMNVSTLELGDSALYLCASSLAEAALYEQYFGPGTRLTVT.

The V gene is TRBV29-1, the J gene TRBJ2-1; D is perhaps TRBD1 (6 bases). Germline CDR1 reads SQVTM; CDR2 reads ANQGSEA. The V end lost 5 bases, the J end lost 0 bases, and 17 bases lay between the germline ends. This CDR3 contains 16 residues. CDR3 protein: CSVPQGAVSSYNEQFF. Here the CDR3 DNA reads TGCAGCGTTCCACAGGGCGCGGTCAGCTCCTACAATGAGCAGTTCTTC.

This sequence joins TRBV9 and TRBJ2-5; maybe TRBD1 (6 bases). V was shortened by 7 bases and J by 5 bases, with 9 bases between the two germline ends. Germline V gene lookup returns CDR1 SGDLS and CDR2 YYNGEE. The CDR3 has 11 amino acids. CDR3 protein: CASGQGETQYF. The CDR3 nucleotides read TGTGCCAGCGGGCAGGGGGAGACCCAGTACTTC.

This chain joins TRBV3-1 (or the pseudogene TRBV3-2) and TRBJ2-2; D gene uncertain. The CDR3 is 14 amino acids. The V and J ends lost 0 bases and 4 bases respectively, with 6 bases between them. Germline CDR1 is LGHDT and CDR2 is YNNKEL (reference sequence). CDR3 nucleotides: TGTGCCAGCAGCCAAGATTGGAGCACCGGGGAGCTGTTTTTT. It translates to CASSQDWSTGELFF.

This clone is a singleton in its sample. The J gene is TRBJ1-1, the V gene TRBV19; a possible D gene is TRBD1 (5 bases). Germline V gene lookup returns CDR1 LNHDA and CDR2 SQIVND (reference sequence). Deletions cut 7 bases from V and 1 base from J, with 13 bases between. The length of the CDR3 is 14 residues. The CDR3 coding sequence is TGTGCCAGTATCTGGAAGGGGCGGAACACTGAAGCTTTCTTT. Encoded protein: CASIWKGRNTEAFF.

The chain recombines TRBV27 with TRBJ2-7, with D perhaps TRBD2 (5 bases). Germline V lookup: CDR1 MNHEY, CDR2 SMNVEV (reference sequence). This CDR3 region has 15 residues. The V and J ends lost 5 bases and 7 bases respectively, with 21 bases between them. The CDR3 region has the DNA TGTGCCAGCAGTCCCGGGCTAGCAAAAACCCGGGAGCAGTACTTC. This encodes CASSPGLAKTREQYF.

The V and J genes are TRBV11-1 and TRBJ2-5; TRBD1 matches 9 bases. The CDR3 sequence is 15 residues long. V lost 5 bases and J lost 6; bases outside the gene matches: 10. The germline V gene has CDR1 SGHAT and CDR2 FQDESV (reference sequence). CDR3 loop: CASSTVQGAIQTQYF. The DNA for the CDR3 is TGTGCCAGCAGCACTGTACAGGGGGCAATACAGACCCAGTACTTC.

V and J are TRBV7-2 and TRBJ2-7, with 8 bases matching TRBD2. V lost 5 bases and J lost 4; bases outside the gene matches: 10. Germline lookup yields CDR1 SGHTA and CDR2 FQGNSA. The CDR3 sequence is 15 residues long. The CDR3 protein is CASSRPGLGGYEQYF. CDR3 coding DNA: TGTGCCAGCAGCCGTCCGGGACTAGGGGGGTACGAGCAGTACTTC.

The V and J genes are TRBV27 and TRBJ1-5; D unclear. The CDR3 length is 14 residues. Germline assignment: CDR1 MNHEY and CDR2 SMNVEV (reference sequence). V was clipped by 4 bases and J by 3 bases, with 10 bases between them. The CDR3 sequence is CASSSASVNQPQHF. Here the CDR3 DNA reads TGTGCCAGCAGTTCCGCCAGCGTCAATCAGCCCCAGCATTTT.

V and J are TRBV20-1 and TRBJ2-5; 13 positions match TRBD2. Germline V lookup: CDR1 DFQATT, CDR2 SNEGSKA (reference sequence). The CDR3 has 14 residues. The J segment lost 3 bases and the V segment lost 3 bases, leaving 1 base of the junction unmatched. CDR3 region: CSASGLAGEETQYF. Here the CDR3 DNA reads TGCAGTGCTAGTGGACTAGCGGGAGAAGAGACCCAGTACTTC.

The V gene is TRBV7-9, the J gene TRBJ1-1, with D unresolved. The CDR3 sequence is 11 residues long. The V gene's germline CDR1 is SEHNR and CDR2 FQNEAQ (reference sequence). V was trimmed by 5 bases and J by 10 bases, leaving 11 bases between them. Here the CDR3 DNA reads TGTGCCAGCAGCCGGGGTCCCGTAGCTTTCTTT. Encoded protein: CASSRGPVAFF.

As regards this clone: The same CDR3 arises from other DNA sequences in this sample as well. The J gene is TRBJ2-1, the V gene TRBV19; 8 bases map to TRBD2. The trim removed 3 bases at V and 7 bases at J, leaving 5 bases unmatched. CDR1 is LNHDA and CDR2 is SQIVND in the germline V gene (reference sequence). The CDR3 sequence is 14 residues long. The CDR3 region has the DNA TGTGCCAGTAGTATTGGACTAGCCTCTAATGAGCAGTTCTTC. Amino acids: CASSIGLASNEQFF.

The gene calls are TRBV7-2 and TRBJ2-1; 9 positions agree with TRBD2. V dropped 3 bases and J dropped 4; count of bases not matched to a gene: 7. Germline loops: CDR1 SGHTA, CDR2 FQGNSA. The CDR3 has 16 residues. CDR3 residues: CASSLGLAGIYNEQFF. The CDR3 DNA follows: TGTGCCAGCAGCTTGGGCCTAGCGGGGATATACAATGAGCAGTTCTTC.

The rearrangement joins TRBV5-4 to TRBJ1-1, with TRBD1 identical over 7 bases. Germline V gene data show CDR1 as SGHNT and CDR2 as YYREEE (reference sequence). The CDR3 loop spans 14 amino acids. V lost 5 bases, J lost 0 bases, and 4 bases stayed unmatched. The CDR3 nucleotides are TGTGCCAGCAGAGACGGACAGGTGAACACTGAAGCTTTCTTT. Translating gives CASRDGQVNTEAFF. The full variable domain, its missing parts supplied by reference TRBV5-4 and TRBJ1-1, is ETGVTQSPTHLIKTRGQQVTLRCSSQSGHNTVSWYQQALGQGPQFIFQYYREEENGRGNFPPRFSGLQFPNYSSELNVNALELDDSALYLCASRDGQVNTEAFFGQGTRLTVV.

The chain employs TRBV5-1 and TRBJ2-2; TRBD2 aligns across 12 bases. The CDR3 is 19 amino acids. V lost 0 bases, J lost 5 bases, and 11 bases stayed unmatched. CDR1 and CDR2 from the germline V gene are SGHRS and YFSETQ. CDR3 protein: CASSLVGRTSGTGTGELFF. The CDR3 bases are TGCGCCAGCAGCTTGGTGGGTCGGACTAGCGGGACGGGAACCGGGGAGCTGTTTTTT.

CDR3 nucleotides: TGTGCCATCAGTGGGACTAGCGGGGTTGTCGGGGGGTCCTACGAGCAGTACTTC. Its protein product is CAISGTSGVVGGSYEQYF. The chain has TRBV10-3 and TRBJ2-7; TRBD2 aligns across 12 bases. J was trimmed by 1 base and V by 4 bases; bases with no gene match: 11. The CDR3 loop spans 18 amino acids. Germline V gene lookup returns CDR1 ENHRY and CDR2 SYGVKD.